This T cell receptor (beta chain) was profiled in a study of T cells in Graves' hyperthyroidism and ophthalmopathy (dated 2019 in TCRdb). The study in broad terms: Peripheral blood samples were taken at initial diagnosis, before any treatment was given. After blood sampling, hyperthyroidism patients were treated with methimazole at a starting dose of 30 mg daily, and ophthalmopathy patients were treated with high-dose intravenous methylprednisolone. The approximately 100 discovery patients were randomly divided into training and test sets at a 7:3 ratio. A discovery cohort of about 100 patients, 43 with Graves' ophthalmopathy and roughly 59 with stable Graves' hyperthyroidism, was used to find distinguishing TCR V-J signatures. An independent validation cohort of under 20 hyperthyroidism patients and 15 or so patients who later progressed to ophthalmopathy tested prospective prediction of ophthalmopathy. In addition, the study compared T-cell repertoires in thyroid tissue and in blood from about 6 Graves' hyperthyroidism patients. According to the paper, TCR Vbeta CDR3 sequencing was carried out on roughly 130 peripheral blood samples, which came from more than 40 ophthalmopathy, roughly 75 hyperthyroidism and about 17 progressor patients.

General conclusions and limits of the study: Sample size was not statistically predetermined, and blinding of investigators to group allocation was not performed. In cross-validation, a model built on a 13 V-J signature told ophthalmopathy apart from stable hyperthyroidism with over 85% sensitivity and about 81% specificity, and in testing the same model reached 80%/75%. In validation, the model predicted progression to ophthalmopathy with 55% to 71% sensitivity and around 72% specificity, a median of roughly seven months before onset. Most expanded thyroid clonotypes (frequency above 0.001) were also detected in blood, suggesting blood repertoires may reflect thyroid immune responses.

A patient counted as having stable Graves' hyperthyroidism if no progression to ophthalmopathy occurred over 18 months of follow-up. The hyperthyroidism patients were between 18 and 65 years old and newly diagnosed, with a disease duration of less than 2 months. Patients with uncontrolled infections, other autoimmune diseases, pregnancy or lactation were excluded. Diagnoses were established on the basis of clinical symptoms, serum thyroxine and TRAb, thyroid ultrasound, and orbital computed tomography. Ficoll-Paque density gradient centrifugation was used to isolate PBMCs from under 11 ml of fresh peripheral blood. Trizol reagent was used to extract total RNA, and RNA quality was then checked on an Agilent 2100 Bioanalyzer. The TCR beta CDR3 regions were amplified from RNA transcripts. A first-round RT-PCR of the TCR CDR3 used the HTBI primer set with the Qiagen OneStep RT-PCR kit. A second multiplex PCR round built the libraries, followed by size selection and purification. Libraries were sequenced paired-end with 100 bp reads on an Illumina HiSeq2000. As for the original processing: SOAPnuke was used to process the raw data, throwing out any read that contained adapters or uncalled bases, had a mean Phred below 15, or lacked an exact constant-primer or identifier match. COPE v1.2.5 was used to merge the high-quality paired reads, and each unique nucleotide sequence was defined as a clonotype. MiTCR v1.1 was used to align clonotypes to the IMGT TRBV, TRBD and TRBJ reference segments. The analysis included only V-J combinations with a frequency above 0.0001, which together covered approximately 99% of the repertoires. The TCS score was defined as F50 (clonal expansion) divided by E x V (chaos), with BLOSUM62-based TCRdist calculated between CDR3 peptides within each V-J. Welch's t-statistics and random forest reduced 450 to 600 V-J features to fewer than 15, which were used in a naive Bayes classifier (R e1071). TCRdb passed the public sequencing reads through fastp at Q25 and MiXCR, retaining productive beta sequences. Rows are unified per CDR3 protein, each entry keeping the most common DNA and genes. TCRdb assigned the V and J calls; the authors' analysis was not used. The table for this sample lists 350,000 to 500,000 distinct CDR3 sequences; approximately 13% of them were counted only once. The ten largest clones represent about 4.9% of the sample.

Including cysteine and phenylalanine, the CDR3 has 18 amino acids. CDR3 DNA is the only sequence kept; it has 54 bases, read in frame from the first base. V is clipped by 1 base and J by 8 bases, and the sequence between their germline boundaries is 25 bases long. Per the germline V gene, SNHLY is the CDR1 and FYNNEI is the CDR2. This clonotype has ten or more counts. This clone's antigen is unknown. No base quality values were provided; no much bigger clone lies one nucleotide off. Recombination connected TRBV2 to TRBJ2-3, with no confidently assigned D gene. This receptor was identified in a woman in her late teens or twenties with Graves' hyperthyroidism. The sequencing sample was made of blood. The nucleotides are TGTGCCAGCAGTGAAGTTGGCGGAGCCGTTGGGTCCACAAGTACGCAGTATTTT. This yields the protein CASSEVGGAVGSTSTQYF.